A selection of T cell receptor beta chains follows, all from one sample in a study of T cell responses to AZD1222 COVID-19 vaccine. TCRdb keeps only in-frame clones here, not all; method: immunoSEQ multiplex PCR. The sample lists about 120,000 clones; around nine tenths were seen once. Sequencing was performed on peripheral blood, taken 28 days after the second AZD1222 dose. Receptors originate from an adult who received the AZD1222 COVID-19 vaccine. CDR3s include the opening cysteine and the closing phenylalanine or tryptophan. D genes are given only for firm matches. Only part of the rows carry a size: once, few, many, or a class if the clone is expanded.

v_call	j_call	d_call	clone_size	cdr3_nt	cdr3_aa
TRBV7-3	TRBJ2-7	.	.	TGTGCCAGCAGCCCCCCTCGAGAGGCCCCCTACGAGCAGTACTTC	CASSPPREAPYEQYF
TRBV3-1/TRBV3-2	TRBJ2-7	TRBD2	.	TGTGCCAGCAGCCACCAGGCTAGCGGGACCTACGAGCAGTACTTC	CASSHQASGTYEQYF
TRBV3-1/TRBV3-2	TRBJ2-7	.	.	TGTGCCAGCAGCGCCACGGACGACGAGCAGTACTTC	CASSATDDEQYF
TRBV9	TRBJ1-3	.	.	TGTGCCAGCAGCGTAGACGGGCGGAAGTCTGGAAACACCATATATTTT	CASSVDGRKSGNTIYF
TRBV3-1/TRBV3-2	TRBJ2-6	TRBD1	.	TGTGCCAGCACCGCTGCCCGTGTCGGACAGGGCTCTGGGGCCAACGTCCTGACTTTC	CASTAARVGQGSGANVLTF
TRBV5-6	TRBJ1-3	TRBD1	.	TGTGCCAGCAGCTCGATCCCGGGACAGAAGAGCTCTGGAAACACCATATATTTT	CASSSIPGQKSSGNTIYF
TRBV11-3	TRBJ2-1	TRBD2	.	TGTGCCAGCAGCTTAGAAGCGGGAGGCATCCACAATGAGCAGTTCTTC	CASSLEAGGIHNEQFF
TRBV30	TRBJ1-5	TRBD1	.	TGTGCCTGGAGTCCCCGGACAGGGCCTTATAGCAATCAGCCCCAGCATTTT	CAWSPRTGPYSNQPQHF
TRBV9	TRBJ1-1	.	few	TGTGCCAGCAGCGTAGCTGGGGCAGGCAGGGAAGCTTTCTTT	CASSVAGAGREAFF
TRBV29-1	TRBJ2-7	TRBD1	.	TGCAGCGTTGGGACAGGGGGATCCTACGAGCAGTACTTC	CSVGTGGSYEQYF
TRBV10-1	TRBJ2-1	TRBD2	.	TGCGCCAGCAGTGAGTGGACTAGCGGGAGCGGATCCTACAATGAGCAGTTCTTC	CASSEWTSGSGSYNEQFF
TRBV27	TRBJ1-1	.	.	TGTGCCAGCAGTCCTTATCGACTCGAGAACACTGAAGCTTTCTTT	CASSPYRLENTEAFF
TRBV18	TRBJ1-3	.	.	TGTGCCAGCTCAGGATCCTTAGGTTCTGGAAACACCATATATTTT	CASSGSLGSGNTIYF
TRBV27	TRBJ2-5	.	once	TGTGCCAGCAGGGGTCGGGGGAGGCTCCAAGAGACCCAGTACTTC	CASRGRGRLQETQYF
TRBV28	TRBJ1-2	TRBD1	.	TGTGCCAGCAGTTCACGCATCGACAGGGGGGACTATGGCTACACCTTC	CASSSRIDRGDYGYTF
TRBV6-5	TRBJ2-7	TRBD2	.	TGTGCCAGCAGTTACTCGGGGACTAGCGGCCCCTACGAGCAGTACTTC	CASSYSGTSGPYEQYF
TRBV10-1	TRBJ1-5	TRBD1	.	TGCGCCAGCAAGCGTCCCGGGACAGGGTTCGACAGTTGCAATCAGCCCCAGCATTTT	CASKRPGTGFDSCNQPQHF
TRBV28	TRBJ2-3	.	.	TGTGCCAGCACCCAGTGGGGGGGCGCTTCAGCGGGCTTCACAGATACGCAGTATTTT	CASTQWGGASAGFTDTQYF
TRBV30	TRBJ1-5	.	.	TGTGCCTGGAGCCCTCGGGGATATAGCAATCAGCCCCAGCATTTT	CAWSPRGYSNQPQHF
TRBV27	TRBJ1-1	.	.	TGTGCCAGCAATTTAGGGGGTACCGGGAAAACTGAAGCTTTCTTT	CASNLGGTGKTEAFF
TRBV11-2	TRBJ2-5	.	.	TGTGCCAGCAGCTCCATACGGGGGACCCAGTACTTC	CASSSIRGTQYF
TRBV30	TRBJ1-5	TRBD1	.	TGTGCCTGGAGTGGACAGGGGGGAGAGCCCCAGCATTTT	CAWSGQGGEPQHF
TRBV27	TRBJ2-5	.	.	TGTGCCAGCAAAAGGGGTGGGCAGCAAGAGACCCAGTACTTC	CASKRGGQQETQYF
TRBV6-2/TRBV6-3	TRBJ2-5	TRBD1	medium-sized	TGTGCCAGCAGCCCCGGGACAGGGGACCAAGAGACCCAGTACTTC	CASSPGTGDQETQYF
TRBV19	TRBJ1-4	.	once	TGTGCCAGTTCATCCCCGAGGACGAAGGGGTGGTATGAAAAACTGTTTTTT	CASSSPRTKGWYEKLFF
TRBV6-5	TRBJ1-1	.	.	TGTGCCAGCAGTTACGGACCACACACTGAAGCTTTCTTT	CASSYGPHTEAFF
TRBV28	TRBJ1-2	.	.	TGTGCCAGCAGTTTTGTGGACTATTTAGCTAACTATGGCTACACCTTC	CASSFVDYLANYGYTF
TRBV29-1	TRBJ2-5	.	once	TGCAGCGTTGACTTAAGTAGGCAGACCCAGTACTTC	CSVDLSRQTQYF
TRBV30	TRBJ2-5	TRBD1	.	TGTGCCTGGAGTGTAAACAGGGGGGAGACCCAGTACTTC	CAWSVNRGETQYF
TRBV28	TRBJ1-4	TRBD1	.	TGTGCCAGCAGTTCGACAGGGACTAATGAAAAACTGTTTTTT	CASSSTGTNEKLFF
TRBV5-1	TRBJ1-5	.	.	TGCGCCAGCAGCTTGGACCGGGACGGAGGCCGTCAGCCCCAGCATTTT	CASSLDRDGGRQPQHF
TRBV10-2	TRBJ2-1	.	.	TGCGCCAGCAGTAGCCCCCGGGGTTACAATGAGCAGTTCTTC	CASSSPRGYNEQFF
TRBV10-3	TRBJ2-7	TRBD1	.	TGTGCCATCAGTGCTTCCGGGACAGGGGGCGAGCAGTACTTC	CAISASGTGGEQYF
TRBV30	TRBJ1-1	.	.	TGTGCCTGGAGTGTTAGGAATTTCGGGACTGAAGCTTTCTTT	CAWSVRNFGTEAFF
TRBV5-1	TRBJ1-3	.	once	TGCGCCAGCAGCTTGCAGAACTCCCGGGACACCATATATTTT	CASSLQNSRDTIYF
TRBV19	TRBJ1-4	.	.	TGTGCCAGTAGACCCAGACAGGCAACTAATGAAAAACTGTTTTTT	CASRPRQATNEKLFF
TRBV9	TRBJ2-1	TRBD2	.	TGTGCCGGGTCTGGCGGGAGTAACAATGAGCAGTTCTTC	CAGSGGSNNEQFF
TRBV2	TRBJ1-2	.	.	TGTGCCATCTGGTCCAATGGCTACACCTTC	CAIWSNGYTF
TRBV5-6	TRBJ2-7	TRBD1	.	TGTGCCAGCAGCTACGGGGACAGGGACCACGAGCAGTACTTC	CASSYGDRDHEQYF
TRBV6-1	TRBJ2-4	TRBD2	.	TGTGCCAGCAGTGAATGGGGCTGGGAGGGGGCCAAAAACATTCAGTACTTC	CASSEWGWEGAKNIQYF
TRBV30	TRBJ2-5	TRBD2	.	TGTGCCTGGAGTGTACCCGGACTAGCGGGGAAGACCCAGTACTTC	CAWSVPGLAGKTQYF
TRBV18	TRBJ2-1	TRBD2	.	TGTGCCAGCTCACCACCCCTAGCGGGAGTGGATGAGCAGTTCTTC	CASSPPLAGVDEQFF
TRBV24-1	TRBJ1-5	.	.	TGTGCCACCAGTGAGGGAGGTAGTCGGCTCAATCAGCCCCAGCATTTT	CATSEGGSRLNQPQHF
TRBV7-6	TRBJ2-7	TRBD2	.	TGTGCCAGCAGCTTAGCGGGAGAGGGAGCGGGGGAGCAGTACTTC	CASSLAGEGAGEQYF
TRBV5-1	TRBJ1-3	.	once	TGCGCCAGCAGCTTGGAAATTCTCCAGACCGGATTTGGCTCTGGAAACACCATATATTTT	CASSLEILQTGFGSGNTIYF
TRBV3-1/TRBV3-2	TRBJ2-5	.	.	TGTGCCAGCAGCCAAGAATTTGGGGCTTCTAGCCCTAAGGAGACCCAGTACTTC	CASSQEFGASSPKETQYF
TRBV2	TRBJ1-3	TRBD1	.	TGTGCCAGCAGCGCGACAGGGGTGGATGGAAACACCATATATTTT	CASSATGVDGNTIYF
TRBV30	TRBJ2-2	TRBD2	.	TGTGCCTGGAGGGTACTAGCGGGAGGGGCCGGGGAGCTGTTTTTT	CAWRVLAGGAGELFF
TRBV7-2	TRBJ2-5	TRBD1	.	TGTGCCAGCAGCTTATACAGGGGGTTAGGGAAGACCCAGTACTTC	CASSLYRGLGKTQYF
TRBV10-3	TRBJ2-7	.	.	TGTGCCATCAGTAACAGGGAAATACCCTACGAGCAGTACTTC	CAISNREIPYEQYF